Below, one T cell receptor beta chain is given with its context. As to treatment: roughly 18 received Ad26.COV2.S at low or high dose, single or two shots; roughly five received placebo; per-sample allocation not given. The investigators took samples on day 63 after the first vaccine or placebo injection. Whoever gave the sample was an adult aged 18-55 years in Boston. The vaccine antigen was prefusion-stabilized Wuhan SARS-CoV-2 spike. These data come from a study of Ad26.COV2.S vaccination and SARS-CoV-2 variants. TCRdb's table, derived via immunoSEQ multiplex PCR, lists solely in-frame clones and lacks some. In the table there are about 220,000 clones, over 75% of which are singletons. The length of the CDR3 is 15 residues. Per the germline V gene, CDR1 is LGHNA and CDR2 is YSLEER. The J segment lost 6 bases and the V segment lost 1 base, leaving 8 bases of the junction unmatched.

The clonotype comes from a person aged 18-65 years who received the Ad26.COV2.S COVID-19 vaccine or a placebo. V gene TRBV4-3 combines with J gene TRBJ1-1; TRBD1 matches at 7 bases. This material consisted of peripheral blood, taken in a trial of Ad26.COV2.S vaccine versus placebo. The CDR3 here is CASSQGQGSLAEAFF. The CDR3 DNA reads as TGCGCCAGCAGCCAAGGACAGGGTTCCCTTGCTGAAGCTTTCTTT.